Only a few counts were recorded for the clone carrying this T cell receptor (beta chain). The record originates from a study of CD8+ T cells in alopecia areata. The treatment is: oral pan-JAK inhibitor, 5-10 mg twice daily. The trim removed 5 bases at V and 1 base at J, leaving 0 bases unmatched. Germline assignment: CDR1 SGDLS and CDR2 YYNGEE. CDR3 length: 14 amino acids. RNA extraction was followed by reverse transcription into cDNA, which acted as the sequencing template. Clones were sequenced by immunoSEQ multiplex PCR, and TCRdb holds only the in-frame ones, with some missing. Here the sample spans roughly 280,000 clones, 60% being singletons.

The sample was CD4+ T cells sorted from blood, taken around week 54, from a patient treated with tofacitinib. The clonotype originates from a human donor with alopecia areata. The V and J genes are TRBV9 and TRBJ2-2; TRBD1 agrees at 9 bases. The CDR3 sequence: CASRDRGNTGELFF. In nucleotides, the CDR3 is TGTGCCAGCAGGGACAGGGGGAACACCGGGGAGCTGTTTTTT. Combining the CDR3 with reference TRBV9 and TRBJ2-2 gives the whole variable domain DSGVTQTPKHLITATGQRVTLRCSPRSGDLSVYWYQQSLDQGLQFLIQYYNGEERAKGNILERFSAQQFPDLHSELNLSSLELGDSALYFCASRDRGNTGELFFGEGSRLTVL.